This T cell receptor beta chain was obtained from a study of early T cells in non-severe SARS-CoV-2 infection. TCRdb passed the 5' RACE reads through MiXCR, listing each CDR3 protein once. The sample lists roughly 41,000 distinct CDR3 sequences; approximately 4.8% were seen once. This clonotype has at least ten counts. The V and J ends lost 3 bases and 2 bases respectively, with 4 bases between them. Germline V CDR1 and CDR2: LNHDA, SQIVND (reference sequence). The CDR3 is made up of 12 amino acids. Sequenced input: whole blood. The J gene is TRBJ2-5, the V gene TRBV19; D unresolved. The TCR was taken from an adult who was a healthcare worker with PCR-confirmed SARS-CoV-2 infection or an uninfected control (not recorded which). CDR3 nucleotide sequence: TGTGCCAGTAGTATGCTACAAGAGACCCAGTACTTC. This gives the protein CASSMLQETQYF. Complete variable domain (other parts from reference TRBV19 and TRBJ2-5): DGGITQSPKYLFRKEGQNVTLSCEQNLNHDAMYWYRQDPGQGLRLIYYSQIVNDFQKGDIAEGYSVSREKKESFPLTVTSAQKNPTAFYLCASSMLQETQYFGPGTRLLVL.